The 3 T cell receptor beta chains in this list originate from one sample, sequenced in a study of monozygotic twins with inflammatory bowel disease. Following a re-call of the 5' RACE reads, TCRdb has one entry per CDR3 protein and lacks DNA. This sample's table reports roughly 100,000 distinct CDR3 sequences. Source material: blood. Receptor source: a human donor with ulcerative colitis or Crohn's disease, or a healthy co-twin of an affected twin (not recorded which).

This CDR3 is CSASRLGEQFF. J is TRBJ2-1 and V is TRBV20-1. This CDR3 has 11 residues. CDR1 is DFQATT, CDR2 SNEGSKA, per germline (reference sequence).

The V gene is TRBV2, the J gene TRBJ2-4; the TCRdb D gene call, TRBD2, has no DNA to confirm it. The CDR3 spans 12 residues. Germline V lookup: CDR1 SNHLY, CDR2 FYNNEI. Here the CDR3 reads CASALHGDIQYF.

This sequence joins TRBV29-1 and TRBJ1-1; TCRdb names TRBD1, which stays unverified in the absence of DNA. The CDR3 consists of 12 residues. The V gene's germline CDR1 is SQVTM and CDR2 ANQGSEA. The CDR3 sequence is CSVVTANTEAFF.